This TCR beta chain appears in the sequencing data of a study of T-cell reconstitution after alpha-beta-depleted transplantation in children. This clonotype was counted many times. TCRbeta library preparation incorporated unique molecular identifiers. TCRdb itself ran the PCR reads through MiXCR, one entry per CDR3 protein. Among 400,000 to 550,000 distinct CDR3 sequences listed, roughly a tenth were seen once. CDR3 size: 19 residues. Trimming cost V 3 bases and J 4 bases, with 26 bases left between them. The germline gives CDR1 LNHNV, CDR2 YYDKDF (reference sequence). The TCR originated in a child aged 2 to 15 with inherited bone marrow failure, due to receive a stem cell transplant. The V gene is TRBV15, the J gene TRBJ2-3; the D gene is possibly TRBD2 (6 bases). The specimen comprised PBMCs, sampled before TCRalphabeta/CD19-depleted stem cell transplant. CDR3 bases: TGTGCCACCAGCAGGGGCCCCCCGGAGGGCCTCCGTAACGCAGATACGCAGTATTTT. Translating gives CATSRGPPEGLRNADTQYF.